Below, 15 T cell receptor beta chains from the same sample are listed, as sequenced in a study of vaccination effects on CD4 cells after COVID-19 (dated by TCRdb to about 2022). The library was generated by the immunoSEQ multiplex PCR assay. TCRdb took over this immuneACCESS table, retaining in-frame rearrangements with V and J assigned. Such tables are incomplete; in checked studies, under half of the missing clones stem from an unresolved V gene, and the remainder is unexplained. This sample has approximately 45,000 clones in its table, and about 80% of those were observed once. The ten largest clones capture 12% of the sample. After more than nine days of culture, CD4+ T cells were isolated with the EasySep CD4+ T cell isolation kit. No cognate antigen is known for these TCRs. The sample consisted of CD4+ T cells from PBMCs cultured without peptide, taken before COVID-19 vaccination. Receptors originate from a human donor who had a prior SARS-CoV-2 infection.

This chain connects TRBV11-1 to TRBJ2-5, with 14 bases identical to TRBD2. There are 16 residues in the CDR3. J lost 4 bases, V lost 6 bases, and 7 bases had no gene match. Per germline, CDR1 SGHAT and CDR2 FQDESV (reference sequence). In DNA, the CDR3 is TGTGCCAGCAGACCGGGACTAGCGGGGGCCCTAGAGACCCAGTACTTC. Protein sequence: CASRPGLAGALETQYF.

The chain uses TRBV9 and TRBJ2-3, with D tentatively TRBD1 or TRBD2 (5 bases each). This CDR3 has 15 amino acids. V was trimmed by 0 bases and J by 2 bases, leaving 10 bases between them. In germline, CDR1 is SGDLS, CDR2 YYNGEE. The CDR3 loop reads CASSVGGIDTDTQYF. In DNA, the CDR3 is TGTGCCAGCAGCGTAGGGGGGATCGACACAGATACGCAGTATTTT.

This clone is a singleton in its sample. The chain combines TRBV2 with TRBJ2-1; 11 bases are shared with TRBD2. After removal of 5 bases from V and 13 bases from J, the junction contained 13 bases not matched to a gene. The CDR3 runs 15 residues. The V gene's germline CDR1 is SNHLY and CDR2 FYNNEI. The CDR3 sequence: CASSFLAGGPGKQFF. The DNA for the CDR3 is TGTGCCAGCAGTTTTTTAGCGGGAGGGCCGGGAAAACAGTTCTTC.

The chain's CDR3 is CASSWTGGPNSPLHF. The CDR3 DNA sequence: TGCGCCAGCAGCTGGACAGGGGGACCTAATTCACCCCTCCACTTT. V gene TRBV5-1 combines with J gene TRBJ1-6; 10 bases map to TRBD1. The CDR3 is 15 amino acids. Germline V CDR1 and CDR2: SGHRS, YFSETQ. V gave up 3 bases and J gave up 6 bases; unmatched junction bases: 3.

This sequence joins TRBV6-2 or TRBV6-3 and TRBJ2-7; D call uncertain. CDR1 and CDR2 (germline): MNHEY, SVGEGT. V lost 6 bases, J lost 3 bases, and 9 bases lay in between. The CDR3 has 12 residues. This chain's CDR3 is CASSPTNYEQYF. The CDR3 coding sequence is TGTGCCAGCAGCCCCACAAACTACGAGCAGTACTTC.

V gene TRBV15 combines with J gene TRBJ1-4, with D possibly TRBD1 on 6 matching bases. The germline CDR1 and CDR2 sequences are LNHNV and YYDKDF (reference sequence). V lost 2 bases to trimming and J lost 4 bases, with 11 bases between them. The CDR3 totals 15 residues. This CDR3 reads CATSRNRDRNEKLFF. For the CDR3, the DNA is TGTGCCACCAGCAGAAACAGGGACCGTAATGAAAAACTGTTTTTT.

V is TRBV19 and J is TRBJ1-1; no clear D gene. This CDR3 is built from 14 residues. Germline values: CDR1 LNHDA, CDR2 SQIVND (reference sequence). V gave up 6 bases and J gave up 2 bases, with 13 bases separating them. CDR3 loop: CASRLQDLNTEAFF. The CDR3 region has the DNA TGTGCCAGTAGGCTCCAGGATCTTAACACTGAAGCTTTCTTT.

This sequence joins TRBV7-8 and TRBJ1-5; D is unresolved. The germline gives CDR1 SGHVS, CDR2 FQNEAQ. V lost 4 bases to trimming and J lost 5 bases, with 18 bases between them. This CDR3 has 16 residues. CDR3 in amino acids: CASSSGSRSVDQPQHF. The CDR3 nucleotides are TGTGCCAGCAGCTCTGGGAGTAGGTCCGTGGATCAGCCCCAGCATTTT.

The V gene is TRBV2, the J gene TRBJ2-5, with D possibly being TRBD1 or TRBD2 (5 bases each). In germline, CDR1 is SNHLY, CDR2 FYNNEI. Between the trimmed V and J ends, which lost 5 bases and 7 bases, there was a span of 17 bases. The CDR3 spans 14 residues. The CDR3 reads CASSSSRGAGTQYF. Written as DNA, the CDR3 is TGTGCCAGCAGTTCAAGTAGAGGGGCGGGGACCCAGTACTTC.

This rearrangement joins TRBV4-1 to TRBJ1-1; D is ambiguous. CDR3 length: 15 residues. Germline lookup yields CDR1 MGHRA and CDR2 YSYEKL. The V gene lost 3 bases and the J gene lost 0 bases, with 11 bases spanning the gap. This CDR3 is CASSQTGLVNTEAFF. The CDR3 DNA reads TGCGCCAGCAGCCAGACGGGATTAGTGAACACTGAAGCTTTCTTT.

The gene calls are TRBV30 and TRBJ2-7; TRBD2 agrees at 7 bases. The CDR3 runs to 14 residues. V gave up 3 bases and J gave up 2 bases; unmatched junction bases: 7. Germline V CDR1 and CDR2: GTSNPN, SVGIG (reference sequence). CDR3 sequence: CAWSGGTPPYEQYF. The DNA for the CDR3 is TGTGCCTGGAGCGGGGGGACGCCTCCCTACGAGCAGTACTTC. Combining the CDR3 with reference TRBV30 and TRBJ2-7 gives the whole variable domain SQTIHQWPATLVQPVGSPLSLECTVEGTSNPNLYWYRQAAGRGLQLLFYSVGIGQISSEVPQNLSASRPQDRQFILSSKKLLLSDSGFYLCAWSGGTPPYEQYFGPGTRLTVT.

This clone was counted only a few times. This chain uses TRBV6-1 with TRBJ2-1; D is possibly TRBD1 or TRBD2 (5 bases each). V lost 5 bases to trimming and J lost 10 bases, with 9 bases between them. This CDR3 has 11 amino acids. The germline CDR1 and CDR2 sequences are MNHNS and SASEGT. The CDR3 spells CASSPRDEQFF. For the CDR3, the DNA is TGTGCCAGCAGTCCTAGGGACGAGCAGTTCTTC.

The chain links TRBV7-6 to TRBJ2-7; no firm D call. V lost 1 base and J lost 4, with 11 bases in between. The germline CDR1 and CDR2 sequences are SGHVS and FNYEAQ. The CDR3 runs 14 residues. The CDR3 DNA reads TGTGCCAGCAGCTTAGTCGTAGGCCAATACGAGCAGTACTTC. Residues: CASSLVVGQYEQYF.

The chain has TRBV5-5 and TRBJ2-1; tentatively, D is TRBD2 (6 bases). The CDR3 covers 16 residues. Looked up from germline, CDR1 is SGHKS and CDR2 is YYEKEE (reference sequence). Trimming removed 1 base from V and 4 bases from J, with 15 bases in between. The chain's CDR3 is CASSLIPRGLYNEQFF. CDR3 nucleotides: TGTGCCAGCAGCTTGATCCCTCGGGGACTTTACAATGAGCAGTTCTTC.

The CDR3 is CASSLAQSGHTIYF. The CDR3 bases are TGTGCCAGCAGCTTGGCCCAGTCGGGACACACCATATATTTT. The chain joins TRBV5-8 to TRBJ1-3, with D possibly being TRBD1 (5 bases). Per germline, CDR1 SGHTS and CDR2 YDEGEE. V was cut by 0 bases and J by 8 bases, with 12 bases left in between. The CDR3 sequence is 14 residues long.